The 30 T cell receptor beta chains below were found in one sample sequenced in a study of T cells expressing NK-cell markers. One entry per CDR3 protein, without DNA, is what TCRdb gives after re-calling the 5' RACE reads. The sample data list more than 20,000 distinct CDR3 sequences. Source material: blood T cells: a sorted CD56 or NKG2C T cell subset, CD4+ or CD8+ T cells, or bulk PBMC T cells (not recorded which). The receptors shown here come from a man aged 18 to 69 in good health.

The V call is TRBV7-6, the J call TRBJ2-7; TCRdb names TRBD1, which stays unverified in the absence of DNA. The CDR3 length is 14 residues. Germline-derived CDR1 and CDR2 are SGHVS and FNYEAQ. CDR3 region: CASSDGTGDYEQYF.

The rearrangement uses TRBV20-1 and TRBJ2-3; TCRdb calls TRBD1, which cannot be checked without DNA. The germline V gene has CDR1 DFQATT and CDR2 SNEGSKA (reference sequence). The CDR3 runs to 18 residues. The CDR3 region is CSARDRLAGGLSTDTQYF.

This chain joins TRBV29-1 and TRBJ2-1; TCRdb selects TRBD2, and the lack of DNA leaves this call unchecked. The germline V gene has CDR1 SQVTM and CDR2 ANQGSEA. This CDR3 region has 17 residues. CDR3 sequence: CSVDGLAGNLFGNEQFF.

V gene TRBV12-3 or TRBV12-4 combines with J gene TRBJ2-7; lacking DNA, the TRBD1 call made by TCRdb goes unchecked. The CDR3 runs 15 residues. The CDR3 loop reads CASSLGTGNPYEQYF.

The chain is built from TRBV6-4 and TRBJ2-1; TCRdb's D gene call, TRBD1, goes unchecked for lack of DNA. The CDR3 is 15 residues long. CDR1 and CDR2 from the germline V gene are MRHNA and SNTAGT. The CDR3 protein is CASSEVWPGGNEQFF.

CDR3 sequence reads: CSAKQGLYGYTF. The chain couples TRBV20-1 to TRBJ1-2; checking the TCRdb D call of TRBD1 is not possible without DNA. This CDR3 spans 12 amino acids. Germline CDR1 and CDR2: DFQATT and SNEGSKA (reference sequence).

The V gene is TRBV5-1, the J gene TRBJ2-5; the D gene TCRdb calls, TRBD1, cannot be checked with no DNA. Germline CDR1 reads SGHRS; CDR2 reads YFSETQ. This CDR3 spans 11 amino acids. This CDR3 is CASSLEGSQYF. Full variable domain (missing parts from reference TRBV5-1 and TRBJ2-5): KAGVTQTPRYLIKTRGQQVTLSCSPISGHRSVSWYQQTPGQGLQFLFEYFSETQRNKGNFPGRFSGRQFSNSRSEMNVSTLELGDSALYLCASSLEGSQYFGPGTRLLVL.

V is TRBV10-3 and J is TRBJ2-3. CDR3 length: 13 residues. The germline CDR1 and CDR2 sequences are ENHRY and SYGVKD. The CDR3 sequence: CAISRRGQDTQYF.

The CDR3 loop reads CSARDGTGWDQPQHF. J is TRBJ1-5 and V is TRBV20-1; the TCRdb D gene call, TRBD1, has no DNA to confirm it. This CDR3 spans 15 amino acids. Germline-derived CDR1 and CDR2 are DFQATT and SNEGSKA (reference sequence).

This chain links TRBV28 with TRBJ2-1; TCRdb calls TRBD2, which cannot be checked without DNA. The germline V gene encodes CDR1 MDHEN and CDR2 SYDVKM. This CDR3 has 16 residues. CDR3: CASSPTSGSILDEQFF. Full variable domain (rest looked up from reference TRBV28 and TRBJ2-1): DVKVTQSSRYLVKRTGEKVFLECVQDMDHENMFWYRQDPGLGLRLIYFSYDVKMKEKGDIPEGYSVSREKKERFSLILESASTNQTSMYLCASSPTSGSILDEQFFGPGTRLTVL.

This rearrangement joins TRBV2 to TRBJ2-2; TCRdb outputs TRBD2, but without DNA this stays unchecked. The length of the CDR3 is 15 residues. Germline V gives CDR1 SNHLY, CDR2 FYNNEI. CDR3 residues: CASSPRTSRSGELFF. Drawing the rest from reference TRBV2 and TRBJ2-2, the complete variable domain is EPEVTQTPSHQVTQMGQEVILRCVPISNHLYFYWYRQILGQKVEFLVSFYNNEISEKSEIFDDQFSVERPDGSNFTLKIRSTKLEDSAMYFCASSPRTSRSGELFFGEGSRLTVL.

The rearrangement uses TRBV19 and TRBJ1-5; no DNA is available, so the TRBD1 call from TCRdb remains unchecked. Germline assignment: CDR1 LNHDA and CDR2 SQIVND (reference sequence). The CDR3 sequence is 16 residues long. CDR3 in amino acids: CASSIGPGYSNQPQHF.

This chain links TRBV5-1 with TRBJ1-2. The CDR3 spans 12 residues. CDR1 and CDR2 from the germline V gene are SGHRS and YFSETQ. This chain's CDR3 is CASSLGAEGYTF.

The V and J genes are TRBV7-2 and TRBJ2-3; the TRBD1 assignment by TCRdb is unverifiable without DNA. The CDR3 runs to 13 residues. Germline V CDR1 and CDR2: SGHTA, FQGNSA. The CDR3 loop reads CASSTGQGRTQYF.

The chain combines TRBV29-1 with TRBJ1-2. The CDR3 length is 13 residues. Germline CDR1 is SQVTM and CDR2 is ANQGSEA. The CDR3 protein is CSVAEGYNYGYTF.

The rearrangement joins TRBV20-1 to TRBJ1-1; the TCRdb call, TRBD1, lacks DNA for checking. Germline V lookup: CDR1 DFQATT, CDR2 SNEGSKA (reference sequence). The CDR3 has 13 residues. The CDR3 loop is CSARVDRGTEAFF.

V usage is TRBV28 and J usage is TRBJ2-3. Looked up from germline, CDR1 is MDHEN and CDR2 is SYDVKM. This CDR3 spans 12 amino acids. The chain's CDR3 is CASSVLMDTQYF.

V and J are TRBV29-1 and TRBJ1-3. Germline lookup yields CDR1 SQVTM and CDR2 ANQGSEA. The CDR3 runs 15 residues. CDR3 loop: CSVEDGESVRDTIYF.

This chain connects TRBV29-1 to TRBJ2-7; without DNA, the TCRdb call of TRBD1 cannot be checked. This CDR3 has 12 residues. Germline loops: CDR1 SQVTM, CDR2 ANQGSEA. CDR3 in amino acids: CSVEEGTNEQYF.

CDR3: CASSRTGTAKFF. This chain joins TRBV6-2 or TRBV6-3 and TRBJ2-1; TCRdb proposes TRBD1, but this gene call is untestable without DNA. The length of the CDR3 is 12 residues. Germline lookup yields CDR1 MNHEY and CDR2 SVGEGT.

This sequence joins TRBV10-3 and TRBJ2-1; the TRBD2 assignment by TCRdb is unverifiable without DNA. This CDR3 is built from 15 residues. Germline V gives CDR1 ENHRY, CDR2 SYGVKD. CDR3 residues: CAISDHSGSYNEQFF.

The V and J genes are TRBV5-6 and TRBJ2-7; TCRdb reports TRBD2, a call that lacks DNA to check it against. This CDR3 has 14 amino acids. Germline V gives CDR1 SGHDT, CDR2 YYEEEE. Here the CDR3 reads CASSLGTAYYEQYF.

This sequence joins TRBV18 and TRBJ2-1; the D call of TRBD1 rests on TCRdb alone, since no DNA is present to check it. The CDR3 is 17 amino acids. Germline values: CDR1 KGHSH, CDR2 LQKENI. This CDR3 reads CASSERQSGGRYNEQFF. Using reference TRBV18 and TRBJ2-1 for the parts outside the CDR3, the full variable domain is NAGVMQNPRHLVRRRGQEARLRCSPMKGHSHVYWYRQLPEEGLKFMVYLQKENIIDESGMPKERFSAEFPKEGPSILRIQQVVRGDSAAYFCASSERQSGGRYNEQFFGPGTRLTVL.

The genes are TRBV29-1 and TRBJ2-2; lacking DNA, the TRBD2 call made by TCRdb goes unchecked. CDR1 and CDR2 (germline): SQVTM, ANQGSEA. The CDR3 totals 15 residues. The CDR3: CSAGLTFSTTGELFF.

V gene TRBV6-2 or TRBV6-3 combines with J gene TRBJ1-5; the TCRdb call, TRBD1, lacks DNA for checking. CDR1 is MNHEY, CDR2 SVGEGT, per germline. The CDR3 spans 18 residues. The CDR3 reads CASRPHSGQGYSNQPQHF.

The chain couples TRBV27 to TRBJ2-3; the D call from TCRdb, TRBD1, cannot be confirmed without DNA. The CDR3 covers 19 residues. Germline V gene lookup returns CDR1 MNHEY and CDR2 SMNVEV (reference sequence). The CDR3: CASSPRPHTRQGVTDTQYF.

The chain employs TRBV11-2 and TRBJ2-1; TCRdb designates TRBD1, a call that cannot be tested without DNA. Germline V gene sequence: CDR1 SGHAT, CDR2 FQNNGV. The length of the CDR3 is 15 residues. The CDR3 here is CASSLARQGYNEQFF.

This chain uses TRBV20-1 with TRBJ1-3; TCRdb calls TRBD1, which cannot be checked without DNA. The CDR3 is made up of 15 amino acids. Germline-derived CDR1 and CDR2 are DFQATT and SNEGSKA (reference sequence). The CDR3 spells CSASLTGSSGNTIYF.

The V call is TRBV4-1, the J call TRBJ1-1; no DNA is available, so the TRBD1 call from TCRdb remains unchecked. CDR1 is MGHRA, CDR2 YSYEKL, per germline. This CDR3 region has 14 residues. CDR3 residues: CASSQVGQRTEAFF.

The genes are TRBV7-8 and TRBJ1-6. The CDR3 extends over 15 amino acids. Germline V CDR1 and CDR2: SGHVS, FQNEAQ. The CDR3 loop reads CASSPSFSYNSPLHF.